This TCR beta chain came from a study of cytomegalovirus exposure and HLA in healthy donors. Findings and limits, study-wide: Published work reported that the classifier diagnosed cytomegalovirus status with high specificity and sensitivity.

A multiplex PCR was run with 60 Vbeta primers and 13 Jbeta primers. Sequenced by immunoSEQ multiplex PCR; TCRdb stores in-frame clones only, minus some. Of some 120,000 clones in the sample, around 70% are singletons; the top ten hold around 2.1%. As to this clone: Its specificity is not known.

The V end lost 0 bases, the J end lost 2 bases, and 8 bases lay between the germline ends. Per germline, CDR1 SGHTA and CDR2 FQGNSA. The CDR3 consists of 15 residues. The sequence came from a middle-aged woman in good health and CMV-seropositive. Input material: PBMCs. The J gene is TRBJ2-1, the V gene TRBV7-2; TRBD2 might be the D (6 bases). This CDR3 reads CASSLASGPYNEQFF. The CDR3 nucleotides are TGTGCCAGCAGCTTAGCTAGCGGACCCTACAATGAGCAGTTCTTC. The variable domain in full, with the rest retrieved from reference TRBV7-2 and TRBJ2-1, is GAGVSQSPSNKVTEKGKDVELRCDPISGHTALYWYRQSLGQGLEFLIYFQGNSAPDKSGLPSDRFSAERTGGSVSTLTIQRTQQEDSAVYLCASSLASGPYNEQFFGPGTRLTVL.